This is a list of T cell receptor beta chains from one sample in a study of vaccination effects on CD4 cells after COVID-19. Sequencing used immunoSEQ multiplex PCR; TCRdb keeps in-frame clones, though not all of them. The sample records 20,000 to 25,000 clones, 65% to 85% being singletons. Their target antigens are unknown. The source was CD4+ T cells from PBMCs cultured with HCoV-NL63 spike peptides, collected before COVID-19 vaccination. The receptors derive from a human donor who received a COVID-19 vaccine. CDR3s include the opening cysteine and the closing phenylalanine or tryptophan. The order of the fields is CDR3 DNA, CDR3 protein, V gene, clone size, D gene, J gene. D genes are given only for firm matches. Part of the rows lack a size; the others show once, few, many or a class for expanded clones.

CDR3 DNA: TGTGCCTGGAGTGGGGCCTGGAGGACCTACGAGCAGTACTTC; CDR3 protein: CAWSGAWRTYEQYF; V gene: TRBV30; clone size: once; D gene: .; J gene: TRBJ2-7
CDR3 DNA: TGCGCCAGCAGCTCCTTTGCGGGTGGCAATGAGCAGTTCTTC; CDR3 protein: CASSSFAGGNEQFF; V gene: TRBV5-1; clone size: once; D gene: .; J gene: TRBJ2-1
CDR3 DNA: TGTGCCAGCACCCCCCTCTGGGGTAGGACTGAAGCTTTCTTT; CDR3 protein: CASTPLWGRTEAFF; V gene: TRBV28; clone size: .; D gene: .; J gene: TRBJ1-1
CDR3 DNA: TGTGCCAGCAGACCTTTAGCGGGGGGGCTGGAGACCCAGTACTTC; CDR3 protein: CASRPLAGGLETQYF; V gene: TRBV11-2; clone size: .; D gene: TRBD2; J gene: TRBJ2-5
CDR3 DNA: TGTGCCAGCAGCGGGGCCTCGGCAGGGACAGATACGCAGTATTTT; CDR3 protein: CASSGASAGTDTQYF; V gene: TRBV2; clone size: .; D gene: .; J gene: TRBJ2-3
CDR3 DNA: TGTGCCAGCAGCTTGGTGGGGACCGGCTACACCTTC; CDR3 protein: CASSLVGTGYTF; V gene: TRBV5-8; clone size: once; D gene: .; J gene: TRBJ1-2
CDR3 DNA: TGTGCCAGCAGTGTCGGCCCAACTAATGAAAAACTGTTTTTT; CDR3 protein: CASSVGPTNEKLFF; V gene: TRBV27; clone size: .; D gene: .; J gene: TRBJ1-4
CDR3 DNA: TGTGCCAGCAGCCCCGTGGACAGGGGGAAGACGAACACTGAAGCTTTCTTT; CDR3 protein: CASSPVDRGKTNTEAFF; V gene: TRBV7-9; clone size: .; D gene: TRBD1; J gene: TRBJ1-1
CDR3 DNA: TGTGCCAGCAGCATAGACAGGGGAGGCTACACCTTC; CDR3 protein: CASSIDRGGYTF; V gene: TRBV6-5; clone size: .; D gene: TRBD1; J gene: TRBJ1-2
CDR3 DNA: TGTGCCAGCAGCTTAAGGGGGTGGGGCACCATGGGCGCCGGGGAGCTGTTTTTT; CDR3 protein: CASSLRGWGTMGAGELFF; V gene: TRBV7-9; clone size: .; D gene: .; J gene: TRBJ2-2
CDR3 DNA: TGTGCCAGCGGTACAGGGACCCCCGCCAACATTCAGTACTTC; CDR3 protein: CASGTGTPANIQYF; V gene: TRBV28; clone size: .; D gene: .; J gene: TRBJ2-4
CDR3 DNA: TGTGCCAGCAGTTACGGGTGTTGTGAAGATGAGCAGTTCTTC; CDR3 protein: CASSYGCCEDEQFF; V gene: TRBV6-7; clone size: few; D gene: .; J gene: TRBJ2-1
CDR3 DNA: TGTGCCACCAGCAGAGATGGTAACTATGGCTACACCTTC; CDR3 protein: CATSRDGNYGYTF; V gene: TRBV15; clone size: .; D gene: .; J gene: TRBJ1-2
CDR3 DNA: TGTGCCAGCAGTTTCCCCCCCCAAAACTACGAGCAGTACTTC; CDR3 protein: CASSFPPQNYEQYF; V gene: TRBV28; clone size: .; D gene: .; J gene: TRBJ2-7
CDR3 DNA: TGTGCCAGCAGCTTATCGCATTGGAGGGGATATTCTAACGGTGGCTACACCTTC; CDR3 protein: CASSLSHWRGYSNGGYTF; V gene: TRBV7-2; clone size: .; D gene: .; J gene: TRBJ1-2
CDR3 DNA: TGTGCCAGCAGTGACACGGGGGCTTTCTTT; CDR3 protein: CASSDTGAFF; V gene: TRBV6-1; clone size: .; D gene: .; J gene: TRBJ1-1
CDR3 DNA: TGCGCCAGCAGCCCTCCGCCAAAAAGGAGTGAAAAACTGTTTTTT; CDR3 protein: CASSPPPKRSEKLFF; V gene: TRBV4-1; clone size: .; D gene: .; J gene: TRBJ1-4
CDR3 DNA: TGTGCCCAGAGCCCGAACACTGAAGCTTTCTTT; CDR3 protein: CAQSPNTEAFF; V gene: TRBV30; clone size: many; D gene: .; J gene: TRBJ1-1
CDR3 DNA: TGCGCCAGCAGCCAAGATCCCCAGTCAGGAAACACCATATATTTT; CDR3 protein: CASSQDPQSGNTIYF; V gene: TRBV4-3; clone size: few; D gene: .; J gene: TRBJ1-3
CDR3 DNA: TGTGCCAGTGGGTCTTGGAGGGGCGAGCTTGGCTACACCTTC; CDR3 protein: CASGSWRGELGYTF; V gene: TRBV19; clone size: .; D gene: .; J gene: TRBJ1-2
CDR3 DNA: TGTGCCAGCAGCTCCCTTCCCGGGACCAGTAATGAAAAACTGTTTTTT; CDR3 protein: CASSSLPGTSNEKLFF; V gene: TRBV7-9; clone size: .; D gene: .; J gene: TRBJ1-4
CDR3 DNA: TGCAGCGCATCCAGGGGGCGAACTGAAGCTTTCTTT; CDR3 protein: CSASRGRTEAFF; V gene: TRBV29-1; clone size: .; D gene: TRBD1; J gene: TRBJ1-1
CDR3 DNA: TGCAGTGCTAGTAGCAGGGGTAACACCGGGGAGCTGTTTTTT; CDR3 protein: CSASSRGNTGELFF; V gene: TRBV20-1; clone size: .; D gene: .; J gene: TRBJ2-2
CDR3 DNA: TGTGCCAGTAATCAGGACTCAGGGGCAGGAAACACCATATATTTT; CDR3 protein: CASNQDSGAGNTIYF; V gene: TRBV19; clone size: few; D gene: .; J gene: TRBJ1-3
CDR3 DNA: TGTGCCAGCAACAAAGTCTGGCGGGAGCACTACGAGCAGTACTTC; CDR3 protein: CASNKVWREHYEQYF; V gene: TRBV6-5; clone size: .; D gene: TRBD2; J gene: TRBJ2-7
CDR3 DNA: TGTGCCAGCTCATATCAACGCGGAAACACCATATATTTT; CDR3 protein: CASSYQRGNTIYF; V gene: TRBV18; clone size: .; D gene: .; J gene: TRBJ1-3
CDR3 DNA: TGTGCCACCAGCAATCAGGTCGGGAGATCAGATACGCAGTATTTT; CDR3 protein: CATSNQVGRSDTQYF; V gene: TRBV15; clone size: .; D gene: .; J gene: TRBJ2-3
CDR3 DNA: TGTGCCAGCAACCCGGCCAGGGGGCGAGGTTCACCCCTCCACTTT; CDR3 protein: CASNPARGRGSPLHF; V gene: TRBV6-5; clone size: once; D gene: TRBD1; J gene: TRBJ1-6
CDR3 DNA: TGTGCCAGCTCACCCAGCCCAGGGTACTATGGCTACACCTTC; CDR3 protein: CASSPSPGYYGYTF; V gene: TRBV18; clone size: .; D gene: .; J gene: TRBJ1-2
CDR3 DNA: TGTGCCAGCAGTTTCGAGGCTGGGGGGGGCTACACCTTC; CDR3 protein: CASSFEAGGGYTF; V gene: TRBV6-5; clone size: few; D gene: .; J gene: TRBJ1-2
CDR3 DNA: TGTGCCAGCAGCTTAGCGGAAGGCAGGGTAGGCTTCTTC; CDR3 protein: CASSLAEGRVGFF; V gene: TRBV7-2; clone size: .; D gene: .; J gene: TRBJ2-1
CDR3 DNA: TGCGCCAGCAGTGAGGCAGGGGGCAGCAATCAGCCCCAGCATTTT; CDR3 protein: CASSEAGGSNQPQHF; V gene: TRBV10-1; clone size: .; D gene: TRBD1; J gene: TRBJ1-5
CDR3 DNA: TGTGCCAGTAGCCGGGACGGGGGGGGTTTTAGCAATCAGCCCCAGCATTTT; CDR3 protein: CASSRDGGGFSNQPQHF; V gene: TRBV19; clone size: .; D gene: .; J gene: TRBJ1-5